The 26 T cell receptor beta chains given below trace back to one sample, sequenced in a study of spatial heterogeneity in lung cancer. Noted time point: sample taken at primary tumor resection. A single record per CDR3 protein comes from TCRdb applying MiXCR to the 5' RACE reads. Found here are about 2,900 distinct CDR3 sequences, roughly 17% of them singletons; the top ten hold 20% to 30%. Sequenced material: normal lung tissue next to the tumor, taken at surgery. Receptors originate from a female donor with early-stage non-small cell lung cancer.

By share, this clonotype counts as large. This chain links TRBV28 with TRBJ2-3; D gene uncertain. The CDR3 is 14 amino acids. Germline values: CDR1 MDHEN, CDR2 SYDVKM. V was trimmed by 3 bases and J by 3 bases, leaving 10 bases between them. The CDR3, as DNA: TGTGCCAGCAGTTTTTTGTCCGGAACAGATACGCAGTATTTT. It codes for CASSFLSGTDTQYF. Full variable domain (outside the CDR3, taken from reference TRBV28 and TRBJ2-3): DVKVTQSSRYLVKRTGEKVFLECVQDMDHENMFWYRQDPGLGLRLIYFSYDVKMKEKGDIPEGYSVSREKKERFSLILESASTNQTSMYLCASSFLSGTDTQYFGPGTRLTVL.

This clonotype is deemed large (0.1 to 1%). This sequence joins TRBV5-1 and TRBJ2-7, with TRBD2 as a possible D gene (6 bases). Germline CDR1 is SGHRS and CDR2 is YFSETQ. The CDR3 runs 16 residues. V was shortened by 5 bases and J by 4 bases, with 22 bases between the two germline ends. CDR3 sequence (DNA): TGCGCCAGCAGTCCCGATCCTCACCCGGGGGAGTACGAGCAGTACTTC. Its translation is CASSPDPHPGEYEQYF. Full variable domain (rest looked up from reference TRBV5-1 and TRBJ2-7): KAGVTQTPRYLIKTRGQQVTLSCSPISGHRSVSWYQQTPGQGLQFLFEYFSETQRNKGNFPGRFSGRQFSNSRSEMNVSTLELGDSALYLCASSPDPHPGEYEQYFGPGTRLTVT.

This clonotype is deemed medium-sized. The rearrangement joins TRBV7-9 to TRBJ2-2; TRBD2 matches 12 bases. With 5 bases clipped from V and 0 bases from J, the junction kept 4 bases outside the gene matches. CDR3 size: 17 residues. Germline CDR1 reads SEHNR; CDR2 reads FQNEAQ (reference sequence). CDR3 DNA sequence: TGTGCCAGCAGCCGGAGGACTAGCGGGACGAACACCGGGGAGCTGTTTTTT. Translating gives CASSRRTSGTNTGELFF.

This clonotype is deemed medium-sized. This chain uses TRBV19 with TRBJ2-3; a possible D gene is TRBD2 (5 bases). Trimming took 7 bases from V and 2 from J, leaving 10 bases between them. Germline V gene lookup returns CDR1 LNHDA and CDR2 SQIVND (reference sequence). The CDR3 is made up of 13 amino acids. CDR3 bases: TGTGCCAGTAAAGCGGTACTCACAGATACGCAGTATTTT. Translating gives CASKAVLTDTQYF.

The chain joins TRBV7-6 to TRBJ2-7; D is uncertain. This CDR3 region has 17 residues. Germline V gene sequence: CDR1 SGHVS, CDR2 FNYEAQ. V lost 5 bases, J lost 9 bases, and 29 bases lay in between. The CDR3 DNA reads as TGTGCCAGCAGCCTCAATCCCCCCTCAGGACGGCAAGTTTCGCAGTACTTC. It codes for CASSLNPPSGRQVSQYF.

Within the sample, this clonotype is medium-sized. V gene TRBV25-1 combines with J gene TRBJ1-1, with 7 bases lining up with TRBD1. The V gene end was trimmed by 8 bases and the J gene end by 0 bases; junction bases not matched to a gene: 3. Germline CDR1 and CDR2: MGHDK and SYGVNS. The CDR3 is made up of 13 amino acids. The CDR3 loop reads CASWDSVNTEAFF. Here the CDR3 DNA reads TGTGCCAGCTGGGACAGCGTGAACACTGAAGCTTTCTTT.

With regard to this clonotype: A much bigger clone sits one base away, suggesting this may be a read error. The chain links TRBV3-1 to TRBJ2-4; no clear D gene. CDR1 and CDR2 from the germline V gene are LGHDT and YNNKEL (reference sequence). The CDR3 is 12 amino acids. This CDR3 is CASNQVADIQYF. CDR3 nucleotide sequence: TGTGCCAGCAACCAAGTTGCGGACATTCAGTACTTC.

Relative to its sample, this clonotype is medium-sized. J is TRBJ1-6 and V is TRBV7-2; D unresolved. This CDR3 comprises 16 residues. Trimming pared 1 base from V and 5 bases from J, leaving 12 bases between. From germline, CDR1 is SGHTA and CDR2 FQGNSA. CDR3 DNA: TGTGCCAGCAGCTTAGTTGGTGTCGGGGATAATTCACCCCTCCACTTT. Protein sequence: CASSLVGVGDNSPLHF.

This sequence joins TRBV7-2 and TRBJ2-1; no firm D call. The CDR3 is made up of 14 amino acids. V was pared by 3 bases and J by 7 bases, with 13 bases between. The germline CDR1 and CDR2 sequences are SGHTA and FQGNSA. The CDR3: CASSFPPLSNEQFF. DNA of the CDR3: TGTGCCAGCAGCTTCCCTCCGCTGAGTAATGAGCAGTTCTTC.

Judged by abundance, this clonotype is medium-sized. The chain carries TRBV7-9 and TRBJ1-6; perhaps TRBD1 as D (5 bases). This CDR3 has 15 residues. Trimming cost V 5 bases and J 8 bases, with 16 bases left between them. CDR1 and CDR2 from the germline V gene are SEHNR and FQNEAQ (reference sequence). The CDR3 DNA follows: TGTGCCAGCAGCCCTTGGGGGGGTGAGGATTCACCCCTCCACTTT. Amino acid sequence: CASSPWGGEDSPLHF.

This clonotype is classed as large. This rearrangement joins TRBV27 to TRBJ2-5; 11 nucleotides match TRBD2. From germline, CDR1 is MNHEY and CDR2 SMNVEV (reference sequence). J gave up 5 bases and V 5 bases, and 13 bases lay outside the gene matches. The CDR3 runs 17 residues. CDR3 sequence (DNA): TGTGCCAGCAGTCTTAGCGGGAGGGCCGGCGAGAAGGAGACCCAGTACTTC. Amino acid sequence: CASSLSGRAGEKETQYF.

This clonotype is termed medium-sized (0.01 to 0.1%). V gene TRBV4-3 combines with J gene TRBJ1-6; no reliable D call. The length of the CDR3 is 15 residues. Germline CDR1 LGHNA, CDR2 YSLEER. V was cut by 4 bases and J by 10 bases, with 17 bases left in between. The CDR3 nucleotides read TGCGCCAGCAGCCCCCCAATTTTTAATATGTCACCCCTCCACTTT. As protein: CASSPPIFNMSPLHF.

The rearrangement uses TRBV28 and TRBJ2-7; D call uncertain. The CDR3 sequence is 12 residues long. The ends were cut back, 5 bases at V and 2 bases at J, with 7 bases in the middle. Germline assignment: CDR1 MDHEN and CDR2 SYDVKM. DNA of the CDR3: TGTGCCAGCAGTCCTGAGCCCTACGAGCAGTACTTC. This translates into CASSPEPYEQYF. The whole variable domain, remainder taken from reference TRBV28 and TRBJ2-7, is DVKVTQSSRYLVKRTGEKVFLECVQDMDHENMFWYRQDPGLGLRLIYFSYDVKMKEKGDIPEGYSVSREKKERFSLILESASTNQTSMYLCASSPEPYEQYFGPGTRLTVT.

V and J are TRBV20-1 and TRBJ2-7; 8 positions agree with TRBD2. V shed 0 bases, J shed 6 bases, and the junction held 1 base outside the gene matches. CDR1 and CDR2 (germline): DFQATT, SNEGSKA (reference sequence). There are 12 residues in the CDR3. The CDR3 loop reads CSAREREVEQYF. In nucleotides, the CDR3 is TGCAGTGCTAGAGAGCGGGAGGTCGAGCAGTACTTC.

This clonotype is medium-sized (0.01 to 0.1%) within its sample. The chain joins TRBV5-1 to TRBJ2-1; 7 bases line up with TRBD1. CDR3 length equals 15 residues. V shed 0 bases and J 6 bases; nucleotides not matched to a gene: 6. CDR1 is SGHRS and CDR2 is YFSETQ in the germline V gene. Written as DNA, the CDR3 is TGCGCCAGCAGCTTGGCTTCAGGGGGAGTCAATGAGCAGTTCTTC. It encodes CASSLASGGVNEQFF.

This clonotype is categorized as medium-sized (0.01 to 0.1%). The chain couples TRBV4-1 to TRBJ2-5, with 15 positions matching TRBD2. CDR1 is MGHRA and CDR2 is YSYEKL in the germline V gene. The V and J ends lost 3 bases and 5 bases, in that order; junction bases with no gene match: 16. This CDR3 has 20 amino acids. This CDR3 reads CASSHIGLAGGPDGVETQYF. In nucleotides, the CDR3 is TGCGCCAGCAGCCATATAGGACTAGCGGGAGGGCCGGATGGTGTGGAGACCCAGTACTTC.

By share, this clonotype counts as medium-sized. This CDR3 is CASSLLGQGHEQYF. Written as DNA, the CDR3 is TGTGCCAGCAGTCTTCTCGGACAGGGGCACGAGCAGTACTTC. V is TRBV12-3 or TRBV12-4 and J is TRBJ2-7, with 9 bases identical to TRBD1. Losses at the gene ends were 5 bases for V and 5 bases for J; bases not matched to a gene: 7. The CDR3 has 14 residues.

The chain carries TRBV19 and TRBJ1-5; D unclear. The germline CDR1 and CDR2 sequences are LNHDA and SQIVND (reference sequence). This CDR3 has 14 amino acids. V was trimmed by 7 bases and J by 0 bases, leaving 10 bases between them. CDR3 protein: CASKDGTSNQPQHF. The DNA for the CDR3 is TGTGCCAGTAAAGACGGAACTAGCAATCAGCCCCAGCATTTT.

By frequency in the sample, this clonotype is medium-sized. V and J are TRBV2 and TRBJ2-7, with 8 nucleotides matching TRBD2. CDR1 is SNHLY and CDR2 is FYNNEI in the germline V gene. With V trimmed by 2 bases and J by 6 bases, 9 bases remained unmatched. The CDR3 sequence is 15 residues long. The CDR3 protein is CASSEQPGLGSEQYF. The CDR3 DNA reads as TGTGCCAGCAGTGAACAGCCGGGACTAGGTTCCGAGCAGTACTTC.

This clonotype has only a few counts. The chain is built from TRBV7-9 and TRBJ2-1; D call uncertain. The CDR3 contains 16 residues. The V and J ends lost 5 bases and 10 bases respectively, with 24 bases between them. The germline V gene encodes CDR1 SEHNR and CDR2 FQNEAQ (reference sequence). The CDR3 DNA is TGTGCCAGCAGCGAGGCCCAGCGCTTTCCGCTCTCCGAGCAGTTCTTC. It yields the protein CASSEAQRFPLSEQFF.

In this sample, this clonotype turned up a few times. CDR3 sequence reads: CASSLGGKGKNQPQHF. CDR3 DNA: TGTGCCAGCAGCTTGGGGGGCAAAGGGAAGAATCAGCCCCAGCATTTT. V gene TRBV7-9 combines with J gene TRBJ1-5; TRBD1 is a possible D gene (6 bases). Trimming took 3 bases from V and 4 from J, leaving 16 bases between them. CDR3 length equals 16 residues. CDR1 and CDR2 from the germline V gene are SEHNR and FQNEAQ (reference sequence).

V gene TRBV20-1 combines with J gene TRBJ2-1; 10 nucleotides align to TRBD2. The V gene end was trimmed by 7 bases and the J gene end by 7 bases; junction bases not matched to a gene: 13. The CDR3 runs 15 residues. The germline CDR1 and CDR2 sequences are DFQATT and SNEGSKA (reference sequence). This chain's CDR3 is CSDAQTSGMDNEQFF. The CDR3 DNA reads as TGCAGTGACGCGCAAACTAGCGGGATGGATAATGAGCAGTTCTTC.

The chain uses TRBV5-6 and TRBJ2-7, with 7 bases identical to TRBD1. There are 16 residues in the CDR3. After removal of 7 bases from V and 2 bases from J, the junction contained 15 bases not matched to a gene. Looked up from germline, CDR1 is SGHDT and CDR2 is YYEEEE. The CDR3 spells CASASGGQPRPYEQYF. The CDR3 DNA reads as TGTGCCAGCGCGAGTGGGGGACAGCCAAGACCCTACGAGCAGTACTTC.

Relative to its sample, this clonotype is large. The V call is TRBV7-2, the J call TRBJ2-2, with TRBD1 as a possible D gene (6 bases). The CDR3 contains 16 residues. Germline V gives CDR1 SGHTA, CDR2 FQGNSA. Trimming cost V 4 bases and J 4 bases, with 16 bases left between them. CDR3 sequence (DNA): TGTGCCAGCAGCTCCCTCGGGACACCCATCACCGGGGAGCTGTTTTTT. It is translated as CASSSLGTPITGELFF.

This clonotype counts as medium-sized (0.01 to 0.1%). The chain joins TRBV9 to TRBJ1-5; D is undetermined. Trimming took off 0 bases at V and 1 base at J, with 2 bases between the two ends. CDR1 is SGDLS and CDR2 is YYNGEE in the germline V gene. There are 13 residues in the CDR3. CDR3 sequence (DNA): TGTGCCAGCAGCGTAGGAAGCAATCAGCCCCAGCATTTT. Translating it yields CASSVGSNQPQHF.

This clonotype has a count of ten or more. Here the CDR3 omits its conserved ending phenylalanine or tryptophan, so a read error is the likely source. V is TRBV20-1 and J is TRBJ2-1; D ambiguous. CDR3 length: 15 residues. Trimming left V 7 bases short and J 2 bases short, with 18 bases between. Germline-derived CDR1 and CDR2 are DFQATT and SNEGSKA (reference sequence). CDR3 in amino acids: CSGSRPYMAYNEQFV. CDR3 in DNA: TGCAGTGGGTCCCGTCCCTACATGGCCTACAATGAGCAGTTCGTC.